This passage covers 22 T cell receptor beta chains from one sample sequenced in a study of Graves' ophthalmopathy and Graves' hyperthyroidism. RNA transcripts provided the template for amplifying TCR beta CDR3 regions. HTBI primers were employed in first-round RT-PCR, then a second-round multiplex PCR followed. A single record per CDR3 protein comes from TCRdb applying MiXCR to the multiplex PCR reads. The table has 400,000 to 450,000 distinct CDR3 sequences, roughly 20% seen once; the top ten hold approximately 3%. The sample was peripheral blood. All receptors come from a woman aged 18-35 years with stable Graves' hyperthyroidism.

This clonotype was observed many times. This chain connects TRBV7-2 to TRBJ2-4, with a possible D match to TRBD2 (5 bases). The V and J ends lost 2 bases and 12 bases respectively, with 17 bases between them. The CDR3 contains 14 residues. Germline CDR1 reads SGHTA; CDR2 reads FQGNSA. This CDR3 reads CASSLPSTAWNQYF. Here the CDR3 DNA reads TGTGCCAGCAGCTTACCTAGCACCGCATGGAATCAGTACTTC.

The CDR3, as DNA: TGTGCCTGGAGTGTCCGGGGGGGCTATAATTCACCCCTCCACTTT. Translating gives CAWSVRGGYNSPLHF. The gene calls are TRBV30 and TRBJ1-6, with D tentatively TRBD1 (5 bases). Trimming stripped 0 bases from V and 3 bases from J, with 9 bases between. CDR3 length: 15 amino acids. Per the germline V gene, CDR1 is GTSNPN and CDR2 is SVGIG (reference sequence).

This clonotype has at least ten counts. The chain joins TRBV4-1 to TRBJ2-7; no reliable D call. The CDR3 spans 16 residues. The V gene lost 3 bases and the J gene lost 5 bases, with 20 bases spanning the gap. Germline V gene lookup returns CDR1 MGHRA and CDR2 YSYEKL. Here the CDR3 DNA reads TGCGCCAGCAGCCAGGATTGGGGTTCTAGGGCCCACGAGCAGTACTTC. This encodes CASSQDWGSRAHEQYF.

The chain joins TRBV11-2 to TRBJ1-2; possibly TRBD1 for D (5 bases). V lost 0 bases and J lost 6, with 14 bases in between. This CDR3 has 15 amino acids. The germline CDR1 and CDR2 sequences are SGHAT and FQNNGV. CDR3 region: CASSLDHAGRNGYTF. The CDR3 coding sequence is TGTGCCAGCAGCTTAGATCATGCAGGGCGCAATGGCTACACCTTC.

This clonotype has at least ten counts. The chain has TRBV7-2 and TRBJ2-7; 8 nucleotides match TRBD1. The ends lost 4 bases at V and 7 bases at J; junction bases unmatched: 6. CDR3 length: 13 residues. Germline values: CDR1 SGHTA, CDR2 FQGNSA. DNA for the CDR3: TGTGCCAGCAGCTCGACAGGGGTCTGGGAGCAGTACTTC. It specifies CASSSTGVWEQYF.

CDR3 region: CSAGTGVAEAFF. As DNA, the CDR3 is TGCAGCGCCGGGACAGGGGTCGCTGAAGCTTTCTTT. The V and J genes are TRBV29-1 and TRBJ1-1, with 10 positions matching TRBD1. Germline V gene lookup returns CDR1 SQVTM and CDR2 ANQGSEA. With V trimmed by 7 bases and J by 6 bases, 5 bases remained unmatched. CDR3 length: 12 amino acids.

This clonotype was observed at least ten times. The chain carries TRBV12-3 or TRBV12-4 and TRBJ2-5; 12 bases are shared with TRBD2. The CDR3 length is 14 residues. Germline trimming cut 3 bases from V and 10 bases from J; bases unmatched to any gene: 6. This CDR3 is CASSLMTSGSIQYF. The CDR3 DNA reads as TGTGCCAGCAGTTTGATGACTAGCGGGAGTATCCAGTACTTC.

This clonotype has a count of ten or more. The chain uses TRBV12-3 or TRBV12-4 and TRBJ1-1, with D hard to call. The CDR3 runs 12 residues. Between the trimmed V and J ends, which lost 3 bases and 8 bases, there was a span of 10 bases. The CDR3 DNA reads TGTGCCAGCAGTTTCGAGTTTTCGGAAGCTTTCTTT. Translation: CASSFEFSEAFF.

This clonotype was detected ten times or more. This sequence joins TRBV28 and TRBJ2-7; D is unresolved. V gave up 1 base and J gave up 3 bases, with 13 bases separating them. The CDR3 runs to 15 residues. Germline V lookup: CDR1 MDHEN, CDR2 SYDVKM. The CDR3 DNA is TGTGCCAGCAGTTTATTGAGGCGCTCCCTCTACGAGCAGTACTTC. Its protein is CASSLLRRSLYEQYF.

Many counts were recorded for this clonotype. This rearrangement joins TRBV6-1 to TRBJ2-7; possibly TRBD1 for D (6 bases). V was clipped by 6 bases and J by 4 bases, with 10 bases between them. Looked up from germline, CDR1 is MNHNS and CDR2 is SASEGT. The CDR3 contains 12 residues. In nucleotides, the CDR3 is TGTGCCAGCAGACCAACAGGGTACGAGCAGTACTTC. It codes for CASRPTGYEQYF.

Many counts were recorded for this clonotype. The chain carries TRBV5-1 and TRBJ2-7; D may be TRBD1 or TRBD2 (8 bases each). V shed 3 bases and J shed 2 bases, with 15 bases lying between them. The CDR3 runs to 15 residues. CDR1 SGHRS and CDR2 YFSETQ come from the germline V gene. In nucleotides, the CDR3 is TGCGCCAGCAGCTCGGGAGGGACAGGAGCCTACGAGCAGTACTTC. Residues: CASSSGGTGAYEQYF. Full variable domain (outside the CDR3, taken from reference TRBV5-1 and TRBJ2-7): KAGVTQTPRYLIKTRGQQVTLSCSPISGHRSVSWYQQTPGQGLQFLFEYFSETQRNKGNFPGRFSGRQFSNSRSEMNVSTLELGDSALYLCASSSGGTGAYEQYFGPGTRLTVT.

This clonotype was detected ten times or more. The chain uses TRBV10-2 and TRBJ1-1; tentative D call: TRBD1 (6 bases). With 4 bases removed from V and 4 bases from J, the gap between germline ends came to 13 bases. CDR1 and CDR2 from the germline V gene are WSHSY and SAAADI. The CDR3 runs to 14 residues. CDR3 DNA sequence: TGCGCCAGCAGTGGGAACAGGGTTGGCACTGAAGCTTTCTTT. Amino acids: CASSGNRVGTEAFF.

Only a few counts were recorded for this clonotype. At one end, the junction sequence differs from germline, possibly due to a read error. This chain uses TRBV6-1 with TRBJ1-2, with D possibly being TRBD1 (6 bases). This CDR3 comprises 14 residues. The germline V gene encodes CDR1 MNHNS and CDR2 SASEGT. This chain's CDR3 is CVSRGETVNYGYTF. DNA of the CDR3: TGTGTCAGCAGGGGAGAGACAGTCAACTATGGCTACACCTTC.

This clonotype was recorded once. At one boundary the junction diverges from the germline segment, which might be a read error. CDR3 protein: CARSLEWGASEQYF. The CDR3 DNA reads TGTGCCCGCAGCTTAGAATGGGGGGCGTCCGAGCAGTACTTC. The gene calls are TRBV7-6 and TRBJ2-7; TRBD1 or TRBD2 may be the D gene (6 bases each). Germline V gene sequence: CDR1 SGHVS, CDR2 FNYEAQ. This CDR3 is built from 14 residues. Full variable domain (outside the CDR3, taken from reference TRBV7-6 and TRBJ2-7): GAGVSQSPRYKVTKRGQDVALRCDPISGHVSLYWYRQALGQGPEFLTYFNYEAQQDKSGLPNDRFSAERPEGSISTLTIQRTEQRDSAMYRCARSLEWGASEQYFGPGTRLTVT.

This clonotype showed up just a few times. The junction does not match germline at one end; this may be a read error. J is TRBJ2-4 and V is TRBV29-1, with 11 bases identical to TRBD2. This CDR3 spans 16 amino acids. Per the germline V gene, CDR1 is SQVTM and CDR2 is ANQGSEA. Written as DNA, the CDR3 is TGCAGCGTTGTAGGCTTAGCGGGAGGGTTTCGAAACATTAAGTACTTC. It yields the protein CSVVGLAGGFRNIKYF.

This clonotype was counted ten times or more. The V call is TRBV12-3 or TRBV12-4, the J call TRBJ2-4; TRBD2 might be the D (6 bases). Between the trimmed V and J ends, which lost 6 bases and 9 bases, there was a span of 15 bases. This CDR3 region has 13 residues. CDR3 amino acids: CASRGGPVGIQYF. The CDR3 region has the DNA TGTGCCAGCAGGGGGGGACCGGTTGGCATTCAGTACTTC.

This chain links TRBV14 with TRBJ2-7; TRBD2 aligns across 7 bases. Germline values: CDR1 SGHDN, CDR2 FVKESK. V lost 1 base and J lost 5; bases outside the gene matches: 14. The CDR3 spans 17 residues. The DNA of the CDR3 is TGTGCCAGCAGCCAAGGGTTTAGCGCTAGCGGATTAAACGAGCAGTACTTC. It codes for CASSQGFSASGLNEQYF.

This clonotype was recorded many times. CDR3: CASSLGHSFRGTEAFF. In DNA form, the CDR3 reads TGTGCCAGCAGCTTGGGTCATTCTTTCCGGGGAACTGAAGCTTTCTTT. V usage is TRBV5-5 and J usage is TRBJ1-1; no clear D gene. The CDR3 consists of 16 residues. The germline V gene encodes CDR1 SGHKS and CDR2 YYEKEE (reference sequence). The ends were cut back, 0 bases at V and 5 bases at J, with 17 bases in the middle. The full variable domain, completed using reference TRBV5-5 and TRBJ1-1, is DAGVTQSPTHLIKTRGQQVTLRCSPISGHKSVSWYQQVLGQGPQFIFQYYEKEERGRGNFPDRFSARQFPNYSSELNVNALLLGDSALYLCASSLGHSFRGTEAFFGQGTRLTVV.

This sequence joins TRBV27 and TRBJ1-6, with 7 nucleotides matching TRBD1. V gave up 10 bases and J gave up 2 bases; unmatched junction bases: 8. This CDR3 is 15 amino acids long. The germline V gene encodes CDR1 MNHEY and CDR2 SMNVEV (reference sequence). The CDR3 is CATRPTGTYNSPLHF. CDR3 bases: TGTGCCACCCGCCCGACAGGGACCTATAATTCACCCCTCCACTTT.

This clonotype has a count of ten or more. The V call is TRBV12-3 or TRBV12-4, the J call TRBJ1-1; TRBD1 matches at 8 bases. This CDR3 spans 17 amino acids. J gave up 3 bases and V 2 bases, and 11 bases lay outside the gene matches. Here the CDR3 reads CASSLTASGGMDTEAFF. The CDR3 DNA reads as TGTGCCAGCAGTTTAACAGCCTCAGGGGGCATGGACACTGAAGCTTTCTTT.

This clonotype was seen repeatedly, ten times or more. This chain links TRBV12-3 or TRBV12-4 with TRBJ2-2; D is possibly TRBD1 or TRBD2 (5 bases each). The CDR3 extends over 17 amino acids. V was clipped by 3 bases and J by 2 bases, with 16 bases between them. The chain's CDR3 is CASSLMRGGFNTGELFF. CDR3 nucleotide sequence: TGTGCCAGCAGTTTGATGAGGGGCGGGTTTAACACCGGGGAGCTGTTTTTT.

This clonotype has at least ten counts. For the CDR3, the DNA is TGTGCCAGTAGGGGACAGGGAGAGACCCAGTACTTC. It specifies CASRGQGETQYF. This chain connects TRBV6-1 to TRBJ2-5, with 9 nucleotides matching TRBD1. The germline V gene has CDR1 MNHNS and CDR2 SASEGT. The CDR3 has 12 residues. V lost 9 bases to trimming and J lost 4 bases; unmatched junction nucleotides: 3.